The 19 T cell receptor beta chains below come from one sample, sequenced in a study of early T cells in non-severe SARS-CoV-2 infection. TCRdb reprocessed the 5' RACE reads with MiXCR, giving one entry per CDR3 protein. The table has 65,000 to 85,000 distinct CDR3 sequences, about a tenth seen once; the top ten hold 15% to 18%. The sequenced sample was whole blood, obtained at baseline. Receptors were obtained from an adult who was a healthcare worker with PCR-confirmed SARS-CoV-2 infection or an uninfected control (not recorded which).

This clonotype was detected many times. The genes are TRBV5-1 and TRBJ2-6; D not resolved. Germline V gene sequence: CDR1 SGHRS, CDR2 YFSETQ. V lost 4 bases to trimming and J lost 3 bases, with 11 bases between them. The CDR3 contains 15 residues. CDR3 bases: TGCGCCAGCAGCCCCCCCAACGGTGGGGCCAACGTCCTGACTTTC. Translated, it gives CASSPPNGGANVLTF.

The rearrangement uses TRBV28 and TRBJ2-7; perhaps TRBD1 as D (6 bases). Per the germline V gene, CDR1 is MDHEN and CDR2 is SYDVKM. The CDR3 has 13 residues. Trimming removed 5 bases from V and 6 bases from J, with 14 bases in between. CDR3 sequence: CASSPATRGEQYF. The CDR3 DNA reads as TGTGCCAGCAGTCCCGCGACCAGGGGCGAGCAGTACTTC.

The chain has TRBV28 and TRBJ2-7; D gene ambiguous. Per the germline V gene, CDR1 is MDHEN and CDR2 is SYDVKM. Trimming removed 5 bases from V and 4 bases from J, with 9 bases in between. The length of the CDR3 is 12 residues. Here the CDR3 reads CASSRGWYEQYF. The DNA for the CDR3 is TGTGCCAGCAGTCGAGGTTGGTACGAGCAGTACTTC.

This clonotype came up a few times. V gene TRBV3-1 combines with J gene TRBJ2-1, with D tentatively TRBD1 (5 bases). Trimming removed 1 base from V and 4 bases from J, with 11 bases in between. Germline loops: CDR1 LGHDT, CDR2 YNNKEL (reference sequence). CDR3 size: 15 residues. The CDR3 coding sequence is TGTGCCAGCAGCCAAGCTCTAGGGGCTTACAATGAGCAGTTCTTC. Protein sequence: CASSQALGAYNEQFF.

The CDR3 spells CSVKVLAGADTQYF. The CDR3 nucleotides are TGCAGCGTCAAGGTGCTAGCGGGAGCGGATACGCAGTATTTT. V is TRBV29-1 and J is TRBJ2-3, with 10 bases identical to TRBD2. Germline lookup yields CDR1 SQVTM and CDR2 ANQGSEA. Trimming cost V 6 bases and J 6 bases; bases outside gene matches: 9. The CDR3 sequence is 14 residues long.

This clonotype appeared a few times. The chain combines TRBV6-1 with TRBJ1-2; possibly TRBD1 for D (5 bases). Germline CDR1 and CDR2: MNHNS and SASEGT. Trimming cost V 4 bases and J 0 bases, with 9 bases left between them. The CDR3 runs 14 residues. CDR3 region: CASSGDGSNYGYTF. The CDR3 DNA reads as TGTGCCAGCAGTGGGGACGGATCTAACTATGGCTACACCTTC.

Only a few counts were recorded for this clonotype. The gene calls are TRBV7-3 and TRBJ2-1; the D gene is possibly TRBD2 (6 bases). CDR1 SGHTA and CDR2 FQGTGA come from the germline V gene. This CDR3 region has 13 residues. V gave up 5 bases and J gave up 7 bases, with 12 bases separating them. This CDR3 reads CASSLMEGNEQFF. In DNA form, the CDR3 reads TGTGCCAGCAGCCTAATGGAGGGTAATGAGCAGTTCTTC.

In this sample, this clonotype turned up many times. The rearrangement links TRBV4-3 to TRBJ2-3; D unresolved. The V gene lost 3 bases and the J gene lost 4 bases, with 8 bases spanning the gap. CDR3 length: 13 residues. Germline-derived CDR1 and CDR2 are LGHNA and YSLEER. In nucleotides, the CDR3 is TGCGCCAGCAGCCACCGTCTAGCAGATACGCAGTATTTT. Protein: CASSHRLADTQYF.

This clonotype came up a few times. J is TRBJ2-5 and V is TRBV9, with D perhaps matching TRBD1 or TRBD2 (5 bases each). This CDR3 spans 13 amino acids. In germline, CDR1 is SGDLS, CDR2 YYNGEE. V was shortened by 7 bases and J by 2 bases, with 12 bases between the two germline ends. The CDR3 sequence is CASGRDQQETQYF. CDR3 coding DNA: TGTGCCAGCGGCCGGGACCAACAAGAGACCCAGTACTTC.

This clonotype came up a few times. DNA for the CDR3: TGTGCCAGCAGCGTAGATCTAGGACCCGGGGAGCTGTTTTTT. Translating it yields CASSVDLGPGELFF. The V call is TRBV9, the J call TRBJ2-2; D is uncertain. The CDR3 runs to 14 residues. V lost 0 bases to trimming and J lost 6 bases, with 9 bases between them. Germline CDR1 is SGDLS and CDR2 is YYNGEE.

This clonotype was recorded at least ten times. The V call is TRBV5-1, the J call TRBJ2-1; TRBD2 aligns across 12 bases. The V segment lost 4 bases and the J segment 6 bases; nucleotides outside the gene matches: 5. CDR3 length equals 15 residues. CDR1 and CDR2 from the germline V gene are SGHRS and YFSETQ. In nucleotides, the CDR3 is TGCGCCAGCAGCCGGACTAGCGGGGACCCCAATGAGCAGTTCTTC. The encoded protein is CASSRTSGDPNEQFF.

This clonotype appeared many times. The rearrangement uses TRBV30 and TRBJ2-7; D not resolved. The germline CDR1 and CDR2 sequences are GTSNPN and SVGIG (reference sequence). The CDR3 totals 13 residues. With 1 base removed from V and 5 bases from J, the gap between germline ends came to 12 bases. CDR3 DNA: TGTGCCTGGAGTGGGATCACGGACCACGAGCAGTACTTC. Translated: CAWSGITDHEQYF.

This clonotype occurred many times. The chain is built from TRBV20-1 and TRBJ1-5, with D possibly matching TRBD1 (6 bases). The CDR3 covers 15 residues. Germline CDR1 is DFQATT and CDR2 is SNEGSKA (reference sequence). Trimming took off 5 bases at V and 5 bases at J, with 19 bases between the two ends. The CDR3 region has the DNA TGCAGTGCTGTGCGGGGGGCAAGGGAGCATCAGCCCCAGCATTTT. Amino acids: CSAVRGAREHQPQHF.

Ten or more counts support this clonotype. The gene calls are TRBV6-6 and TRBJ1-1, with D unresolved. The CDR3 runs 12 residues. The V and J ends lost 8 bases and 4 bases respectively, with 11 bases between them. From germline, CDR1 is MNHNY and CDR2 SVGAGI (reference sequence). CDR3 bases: TGTGCCAGCTTCGGGTACGGCACTGAAGCTTTCTTT. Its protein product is CASFGYGTEAFF.

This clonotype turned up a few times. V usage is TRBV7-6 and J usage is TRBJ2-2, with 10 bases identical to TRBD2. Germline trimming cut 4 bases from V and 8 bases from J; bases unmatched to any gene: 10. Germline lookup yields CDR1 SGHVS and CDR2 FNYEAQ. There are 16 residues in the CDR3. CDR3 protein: CASSSLAGGNLGELFF. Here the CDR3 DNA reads TGTGCCAGCAGCTCCTTAGCGGGAGGCAATTTAGGGGAGCTGTTTTTT.

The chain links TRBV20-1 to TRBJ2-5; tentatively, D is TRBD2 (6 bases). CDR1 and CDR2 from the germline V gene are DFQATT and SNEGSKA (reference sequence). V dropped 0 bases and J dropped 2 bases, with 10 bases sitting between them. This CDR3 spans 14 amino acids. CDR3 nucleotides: TGCAGTGCTAGAGATGGGGGGACTCAAGAGACCCAGTACTTC. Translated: CSARDGGTQETQYF.

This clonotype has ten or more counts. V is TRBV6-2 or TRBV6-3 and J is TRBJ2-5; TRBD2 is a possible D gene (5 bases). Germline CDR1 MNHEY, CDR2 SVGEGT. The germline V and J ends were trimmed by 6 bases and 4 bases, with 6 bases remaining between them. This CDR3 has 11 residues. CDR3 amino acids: CASRGGETQYF. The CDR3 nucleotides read TGTGCCAGCAGAGGAGGAGAGACCCAGTACTTC.

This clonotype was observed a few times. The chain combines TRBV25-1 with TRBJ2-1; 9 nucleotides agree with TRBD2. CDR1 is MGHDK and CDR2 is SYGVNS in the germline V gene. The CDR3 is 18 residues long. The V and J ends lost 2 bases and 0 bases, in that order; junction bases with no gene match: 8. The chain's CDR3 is CASSEGVAGVSSYNEQFF. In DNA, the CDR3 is TGTGCCAGCAGTGAAGGAGTAGCGGGAGTGAGCTCCTACAATGAGCAGTTCTTC.

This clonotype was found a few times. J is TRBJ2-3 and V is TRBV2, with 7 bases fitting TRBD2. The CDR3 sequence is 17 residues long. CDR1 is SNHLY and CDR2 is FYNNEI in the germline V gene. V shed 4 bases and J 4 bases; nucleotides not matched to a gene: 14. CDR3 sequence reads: CASSAYHTSASSDTQYF. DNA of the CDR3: TGTGCCAGCAGTGCCTATCATACTAGCGCCTCTTCAGATACGCAGTATTTT.